Below, 14 T cell receptor beta chains from the same sample are listed, as sequenced in a study of response to subunit inactivated influenza vaccine. Each CDR3 protein is one row after TCRdb ran MiXCR on the RT-PCR reads. The table lists some 850,000 distinct CDR3 sequences, about 18% of them singletons. The sample consisted of PBMCs from blood, taken less than 6 days after vaccination. These receptors all come from a man in his fifties who received an inactivated influenza vaccine.

This clonotype was picked up a small number of times. The V gene is TRBV10-2, the J gene TRBJ1-1; D is uncertain. Germline CDR1 WSHSY, CDR2 SAAADI. CDR3 length: 15 amino acids. With 0 bases removed from V and 0 bases from J, the gap between germline ends came to 8 bases. In DNA, the CDR3 is TGCGCCAGCAGTGAGTCCAAGTTCATGAACACTGAAGCTTTCTTT. Protein sequence: CASSESKFMNTEAFF.

A few counts support this clonotype. The genes are TRBV3-1 and TRBJ1-2, with 11 positions matching TRBD1. The CDR3 spans 14 residues. CDR1 and CDR2 from the germline V gene are LGHDT and YNNKEL (reference sequence). V was clipped by 3 bases and J by 7 bases; unmatched bases: 4. Written as DNA, the CDR3 is TGTGCCAGCAGCCAGGACAGGGGGCTATCTGGCTACACCTTC. It specifies CASSQDRGLSGYTF.

This clonotype was recorded at least ten times. V and J are TRBV7-2 and TRBJ1-2, with unresolved D. The germline V gene encodes CDR1 SGHTA and CDR2 FQGNSA. The CDR3 covers 13 residues. The ends were cut back, 4 bases at V and 2 bases at J, with 8 bases in the middle. CDR3 in DNA: TGTGCCAGCAGCTCCGCATTGAACTATGGCTACACCTTC. It is translated as CASSSALNYGYTF.

The chain joins TRBV4-2 to TRBJ1-2; D is ambiguous. CDR1 is LGHNA, CDR2 YNFKEQ, per germline. V shed 0 bases and J shed 10 bases, with 12 bases lying between them. The CDR3 spans 13 residues. CDR3 sequence (DNA): TGTGCCAGCAGCCAAGACTTGGCCGCGGCCTACACCTTC. Translated: CASSQDLAAAYTF.

V is TRBV30 and J is TRBJ2-7; D is uncertain. Trimming removed 3 bases from V and 6 bases from J, with 9 bases in between. The CDR3 has 11 residues. Looked up from germline, CDR1 is GTSNPN and CDR2 is SVGIG (reference sequence). The CDR3 region has the DNA TGTGCCTGGAGGGAATCAGTCGAGCAGTACTTC. Translating it yields CAWRESVEQYF.

This clonotype was counted only a few times. The chain joins TRBV5-1 to TRBJ1-1; a possible D gene is TRBD1 (5 bases). V lost 4 bases and J 1 base, leaving 14 bases between the germline ends. This CDR3 comprises 15 residues. The germline gives CDR1 SGHRS, CDR2 YFSETQ. CDR3 loop: CASSMRQLRNTEAFF. CDR3 nucleotide sequence: TGCGCCAGCAGCATGAGACAGCTTAGGAACACTGAAGCTTTCTTT. Using reference TRBV5-1 and TRBJ1-1 for the parts outside the CDR3, the full variable domain is KAGVTQTPRYLIKTRGQQVTLSCSPISGHRSVSWYQQTPGQGLQFLFEYFSETQRNKGNFPGRFSGRQFSNSRSEMNVSTLELGDSALYLCASSMRQLRNTEAFFGQGTRLTVV.

This chain uses TRBV10-3 with TRBJ2-3; 11 bases are a match to TRBD1. The V gene end was trimmed by 6 bases and the J gene end by 10 bases; junction bases not matched to a gene: 9. Germline CDR1 reads ENHRY; CDR2 reads SYGVKD. This CDR3 has 14 amino acids. Written as DNA, the CDR3 is TGTGCCATCAGGGGACAGGGGGAGAAGGGGCCGCAGTATTTT. This encodes CAIRGQGEKGPQYF.

In this sample, this clonotype turned up a few times. The chain couples TRBV5-1 to TRBJ2-6; D unresolved. V lost 0 bases and J lost 3, with 7 bases in between. The length of the CDR3 is 15 residues. Germline CDR1 and CDR2: SGHRS and YFSETQ. CDR3 nucleotide sequence: TGCGCCAGCAGCTTGGAGACCGGTGGGGCCAACGTCCTGACTTTC. Translated, it gives CASSLETGGANVLTF.

This clonotype showed up many times. The rearrangement uses TRBV20-1 and TRBJ2-2; D possibly matches TRBD1 or TRBD2 (5 bases each). The germline V gene encodes CDR1 DFQATT and CDR2 SNEGSKA (reference sequence). The CDR3 runs 14 residues. V dropped 6 bases and J dropped 1 base, with 12 bases sitting between them. The chain's CDR3 is CSAPQDWNTGELFF. In DNA, the CDR3 is TGCAGTGCCCCACAGGACTGGAACACCGGGGAGCTGTTTTTT.

This clonotype was recorded a few times. V gene TRBV20-1 combines with J gene TRBJ2-5; 8 positions match TRBD1. The J segment lost 5 bases and the V segment lost 0 bases, leaving 8 bases of the junction unmatched. The germline V gene has CDR1 DFQATT and CDR2 SNEGSKA (reference sequence). The CDR3 spans 15 residues. The CDR3 DNA reads TGCAGTGCTAGAGATCCGACAGGGGTTGTGGAGACCCAGTACTTC. Protein: CSARDPTGVVETQYF.

The chain couples TRBV20-1 to TRBJ2-7; TRBD1 is a possible D gene (6 bases). V lost 1 base and J lost 0, with 10 bases in between. CDR1 and CDR2 (germline): DFQATT, SNEGSKA (reference sequence). CDR3 length: 14 residues. The CDR3 bases are TGCAGTGCTAGAGTAATACAGGGCTCCTACGAGCAGTACTTC. This gives the protein CSARVIQGSYEQYF.

This clonotype was counted between two and nine times. V and J are TRBV10-3 and TRBJ2-5; D gene unclear. Germline V gene lookup returns CDR1 ENHRY and CDR2 SYGVKD. V was cut by 2 bases and J by 2 bases, with 6 bases left in between. CDR3 length equals 13 residues. For the CDR3, the DNA is TGTGCCATCAGTGAGATGCCACAAGAGACCCAGTACTTC. Translating it yields CAISEMPQETQYF.

The table lists this clonotype with many counts. The chain recombines TRBV5-1 with TRBJ2-1, with 8 bases that match TRBD1. Germline CDR1 reads SGHRS; CDR2 reads YFSETQ. This CDR3 spans 14 amino acids. V dropped 5 bases and J dropped 2; count of bases not matched to a gene: 3. The chain's CDR3 is CASSSQGAYNEQFF. The CDR3 nucleotides are TGCGCCAGCAGTTCACAGGGGGCCTACAATGAGCAGTTCTTC. Based on the CDR3 plus reference TRBV5-1 and TRBJ2-1, the full variable domain is KAGVTQTPRYLIKTRGQQVTLSCSPISGHRSVSWYQQTPGQGLQFLFEYFSETQRNKGNFPGRFSGRQFSNSRSEMNVSTLELGDSALYLCASSSQGAYNEQFFGPGTRLTVL.

This chain connects TRBV27 to TRBJ2-1; weak D call: TRBD2 (5 bases). The V gene lost 4 bases and the J gene lost 7 bases, with 14 bases spanning the gap. There are 14 residues in the CDR3. CDR1 and CDR2 from the germline V gene are MNHEY and SMNVEV (reference sequence). CDR3 bases: TGTGCCAGCAGTTCACAAACCAGGAGGAATGAGCAGTTCTTC. Protein sequence: CASSSQTRRNEQFF.